Presented here are 14 T cell receptor beta chains from one specimen sequenced in a study of graft-versus-host responses after intestinal transplantation. Here immunoSEQ multiplex PCR was the method, and the copy in TCRdb shows in-frame clones only, minus some. The repertoire holds approximately 9,700 clones, nearly 95% seen once, with approximately 3.6% in the top ten. The input for sequencing was PBMCs, taken approximately 40 days after intestinal transplantation. These receptors originate from a human patient who received an intestinal transplant, so some T cells may come from the graft donor.

V usage is TRBV4-1 and J usage is TRBJ1-5, with D perhaps TRBD1 (5 bases). Germline CDR1 and CDR2: MGHRA and YSYEKL. The CDR3 contains 14 residues. The V end was cut by 1 base, the J end by 5 bases, with 9 bases between. This CDR3 is CASSQGPRDQPQHF. The CDR3 DNA reads as TGCGCCAGCAGCCAAGGACCCAGGGATCAGCCCCAGCATTTT.

The CDR3 protein is CASNPGGGPWADTQYF. DNA of the CDR3: TGCGCCAGCAACCCCGGCGGGGGGCCCTGGGCAGATACGCAGTATTTT. This chain joins TRBV5-1 and TRBJ2-3; 8 nucleotides line up with TRBD2. Looked up from germline, CDR1 is SGHRS and CDR2 is YFSETQ. V dropped 6 bases and J dropped 4; count of bases not matched to a gene: 13. The CDR3 loop spans 16 amino acids.

The chain has TRBV7-9 and TRBJ2-1; no definite D call. V was clipped by 6 bases and J by 3 bases, with 6 bases between them. Looked up from germline, CDR1 is SEHNR and CDR2 is FQNEAQ (reference sequence). This CDR3 has 12 residues. CDR3 amino acids: CASRWSYNEQFF. The CDR3 DNA sequence: TGTGCCAGCAGATGGAGCTACAATGAGCAGTTCTTC.

This clone appeared a single time. The chain employs TRBV2 and TRBJ1-2; no reliable D call. CDR1 and CDR2 from the germline V gene are SNHLY and FYNNEI. Deletions cut 7 bases from V and 6 bases from J, with 15 bases between. The CDR3 loop spans 13 amino acids. The CDR3 DNA is TGTGCCAGCACAGTTATATATTGGGATGGCTACACCTTC. Encoded protein: CASTVIYWDGYTF.

The rearrangement uses TRBV2 and TRBJ1-1; D is unclear. Deletions cut 7 bases from V and 0 bases from J, with 6 bases between. Germline V gene lookup returns CDR1 SNHLY and CDR2 FYNNEI. The CDR3 is 12 amino acids. The chain's CDR3 is CASTVLNTEAFF. In DNA, the CDR3 is TGTGCCAGCACCGTCCTGAACACTGAAGCTTTCTTT.

V gene TRBV27 combines with J gene TRBJ1-1, with TRBD1 matching 10 bases. Germline trimming cut 0 bases from V and 11 bases from J; bases unmatched to any gene: 6. Germline values: CDR1 MNHEY, CDR2 SMNVEV (reference sequence). The CDR3 totals 14 residues. CDR3 sequence reads: CASSLSGTGVTAFF. In DNA, the CDR3 is TGTGCCAGCAGTTTATCGGGGACAGGGGTAACGGCTTTCTTT.

The V call is TRBV15, the J call TRBJ1-2; D is unclear. V was pared by 1 base and J by 4 bases, with 10 bases between. Looked up from germline, CDR1 is LNHNV and CDR2 is YYDKDF (reference sequence). The CDR3 loop spans 14 amino acids. CDR3 coding DNA: TGTGCCACCAGCAGAGCCCGAGGGATCTATGGCTACACCTTC. It specifies CATSRARGIYGYTF.

This chain links TRBV29-1 with TRBJ2-7, with a possible D match to TRBD2 (5 bases). CDR1 and CDR2 from the germline V gene are SQVTM and ANQGSEA. The CDR3 is 14 amino acids. V lost 0 bases and J 1 base, leaving 10 bases between the germline ends. This CDR3 is CSVEDEGSSYEQYF. CDR3 nucleotide sequence: TGCAGCGTTGAAGATGAGGGCAGTTCCTACGAGCAGTACTTC.

The CDR3 sequence: CASSARTSASTDTQYF. CDR3 DNA: TGTGCCAGCAGTGCCCGGACTAGCGCTAGCACAGATACGCAGTATTTT. The chain links TRBV2 to TRBJ2-3; 9 bases align to TRBD2. V shed 4 bases, J shed 0 bases, and the junction held 5 bases outside the gene matches. Germline V gene data show CDR1 as SNHLY and CDR2 as FYNNEI. The CDR3 extends over 16 amino acids.

The J gene is TRBJ1-1, the V gene TRBV9; TRBD1 is a possible D gene (5 bases). There are 13 residues in the CDR3. Germline CDR1 and CDR2: SGDLS and YYNGEE. With 0 bases removed from V and 6 bases from J, the gap between germline ends came to 9 bases. CDR3 sequence (DNA): TGTGCCAGCAGCGTAGGAAAGGGGTCTGAAGCTTTCTTT. Encoded protein: CASSVGKGSEAFF.

The chain combines TRBV2 with TRBJ1-5; D may be TRBD1 (5 bases). Germline lookup yields CDR1 SNHLY and CDR2 FYNNEI. The CDR3 length is 13 residues. V was cut by 10 bases and J by 4 bases, with 14 bases left in between. The CDR3 nucleotides are TGTGCCATCTCCGGGACGGCGAATCAGCCCCAGCATTTT. Translation: CAISGTANQPQHF.

This clone showed up just once. CDR3 residues: CASSLEASGGYEQYF. The CDR3 DNA reads as TGTGCCAGCAGCTTAGAGGCTAGCGGGGGGTACGAGCAGTACTTC. The gene calls are TRBV11-2 and TRBJ2-7; 11 bases are shared with TRBD2. The CDR3 covers 15 residues. Germline CDR1 is SGHAT and CDR2 is FQNNGV. The trim removed 0 bases at V and 4 bases at J, leaving 2 bases unmatched. The variable domain in full, with the rest retrieved from reference TRBV11-2 and TRBJ2-7, is EAGVAQSPRYKIIEKRQSVAFWCNPISGHATLYWYQQILGQGPKLLIQFQNNGVVDDSQLPKDRFSAERLKGVDSTLKIQPAKLEDSAVYLCASSLEASGGYEQYFGPGTRLTVT.

CDR3 amino acids: CASSLGQGALSTEAFF. The CDR3 coding sequence is TGCGCCAGCAGCTTGGGACAGGGGGCGCTTAGCACTGAAGCTTTCTTT. The chain has TRBV5-1 and TRBJ1-1; 10 bases are a match to TRBD1. V was pared by 0 bases and J by 4 bases, with 6 bases of the junction left unmatched. Germline CDR1 is SGHRS and CDR2 is YFSETQ. The CDR3 consists of 16 residues. The variable domain in full, with the rest retrieved from reference TRBV5-1 and TRBJ1-1, is KAGVTQTPRYLIKTRGQQVTLSCSPISGHRSVSWYQQTPGQGLQFLFEYFSETQRNKGNFPGRFSGRQFSNSRSEMNVSTLELGDSALYLCASSLGQGALSTEAFFGQGTRLTVV.

The V and J genes are TRBV15 and TRBJ2-5; a possible D gene is TRBD2 (6 bases). The CDR3 is made up of 15 amino acids. Germline CDR1 and CDR2: LNHNV and YYDKDF (reference sequence). The V end lost 1 base, the J end lost 0 bases, and 9 bases lay between the germline ends. The CDR3 sequence is CATSRVREYQETQYF. The DNA for the CDR3 is TGTGCCACCAGCAGAGTCCGGGAGTACCAAGAGACCCAGTACTTC.